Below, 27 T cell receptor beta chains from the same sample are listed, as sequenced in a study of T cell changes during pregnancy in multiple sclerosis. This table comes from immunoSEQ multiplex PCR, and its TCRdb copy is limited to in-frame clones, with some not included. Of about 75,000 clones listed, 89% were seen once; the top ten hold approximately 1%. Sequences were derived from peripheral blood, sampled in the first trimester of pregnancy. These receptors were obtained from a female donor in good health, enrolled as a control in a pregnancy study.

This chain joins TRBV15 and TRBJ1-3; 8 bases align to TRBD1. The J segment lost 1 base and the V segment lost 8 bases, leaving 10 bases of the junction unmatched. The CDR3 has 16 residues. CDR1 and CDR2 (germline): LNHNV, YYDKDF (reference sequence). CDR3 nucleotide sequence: TGTGCCACCTCGTTGGCCAGGGGGCTGTCTGGAAACACCATATATTTT. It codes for CATSLARGLSGNTIYF. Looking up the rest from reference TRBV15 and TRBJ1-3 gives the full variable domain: DAMVIQNPRYQVTQFGKPVTLSCSQTLNHNVMYWYQQKSSQAPKLLFHYYDKDFNNEADTPDNFQSRRPNTSFCFLDIRSPGLGDTAMYLCATSLARGLSGNTIYFGEGSWLTVV.

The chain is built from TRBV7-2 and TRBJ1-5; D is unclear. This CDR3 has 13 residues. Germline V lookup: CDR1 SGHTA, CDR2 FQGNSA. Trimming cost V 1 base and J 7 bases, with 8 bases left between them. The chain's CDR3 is CASSLGGTQPQHF. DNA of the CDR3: TGTGCCAGCAGCTTAGGCGGCACCCAGCCCCAGCATTTT.

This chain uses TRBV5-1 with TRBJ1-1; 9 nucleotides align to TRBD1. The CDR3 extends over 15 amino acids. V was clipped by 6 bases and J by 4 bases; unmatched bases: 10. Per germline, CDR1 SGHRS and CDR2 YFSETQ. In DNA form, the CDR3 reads TGCGCCAGCACCCGACAGGGGGATAAGGGCACTGAAGCTTTCTTT. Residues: CASTRQGDKGTEAFF.

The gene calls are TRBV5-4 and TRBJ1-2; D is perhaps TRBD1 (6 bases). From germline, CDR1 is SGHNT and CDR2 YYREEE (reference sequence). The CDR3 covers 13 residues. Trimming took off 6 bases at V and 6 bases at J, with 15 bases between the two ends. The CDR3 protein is CASTTDSVNGYTF. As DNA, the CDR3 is TGTGCCAGCACCACGGACAGCGTTAATGGCTACACCTTC.

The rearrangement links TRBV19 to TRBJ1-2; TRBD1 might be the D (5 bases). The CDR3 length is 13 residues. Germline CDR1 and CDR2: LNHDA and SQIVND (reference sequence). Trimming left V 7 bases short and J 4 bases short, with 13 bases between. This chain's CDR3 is CASNWGDLYGYTF. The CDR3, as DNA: TGTGCCAGTAACTGGGGGGATCTCTATGGCTACACCTTC.

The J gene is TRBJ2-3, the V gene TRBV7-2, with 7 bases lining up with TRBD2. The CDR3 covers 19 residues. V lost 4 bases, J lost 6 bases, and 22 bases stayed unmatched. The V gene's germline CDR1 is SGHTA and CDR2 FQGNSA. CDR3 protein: CASSSRTRTPSGRRDTQYF. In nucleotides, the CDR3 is TGTGCCAGCAGCTCCCGAACCCGCACCCCTAGCGGCCGGAGGGATACGCAGTATTTT. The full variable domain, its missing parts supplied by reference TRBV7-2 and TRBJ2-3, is GAGVSQSPSNKVTEKGKDVELRCDPISGHTALYWYRQSLGQGLEFLIYFQGNSAPDKSGLPSDRFSAERTGGSVSTLTIQRTQQEDSAVYLCASSSRTRTPSGRRDTQYFGPGTRLTVL.

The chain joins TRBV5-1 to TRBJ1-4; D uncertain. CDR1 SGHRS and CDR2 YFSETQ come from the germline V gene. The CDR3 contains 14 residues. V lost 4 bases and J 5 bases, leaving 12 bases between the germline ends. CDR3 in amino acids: CASSLDGGNEKLFF. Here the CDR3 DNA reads TGCGCCAGCAGCCTGGACGGAGGCAATGAAAAACTGTTTTTT.

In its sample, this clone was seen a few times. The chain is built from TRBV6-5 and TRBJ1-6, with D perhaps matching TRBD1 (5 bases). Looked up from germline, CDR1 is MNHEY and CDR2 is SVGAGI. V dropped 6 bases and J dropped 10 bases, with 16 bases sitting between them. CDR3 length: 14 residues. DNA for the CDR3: TGTGCCAGCAGCCCCTCACGGGGGACCTCACCCCTCCACTTT. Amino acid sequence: CASSPSRGTSPLHF.

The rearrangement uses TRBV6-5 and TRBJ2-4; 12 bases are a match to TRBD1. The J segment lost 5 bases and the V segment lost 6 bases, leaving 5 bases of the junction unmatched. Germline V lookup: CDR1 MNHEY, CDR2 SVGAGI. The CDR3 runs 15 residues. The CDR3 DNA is TGTGCCAGCAGGCGGGACAGGGGGCGCGAAAACATTCAGTACTTC. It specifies CASRRDRGRENIQYF.

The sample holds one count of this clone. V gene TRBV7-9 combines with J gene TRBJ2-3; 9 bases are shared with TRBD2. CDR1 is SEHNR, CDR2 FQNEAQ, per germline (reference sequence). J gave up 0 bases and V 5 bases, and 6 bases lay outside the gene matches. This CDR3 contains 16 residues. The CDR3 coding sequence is TGTGCCAGCAGCCGAGGACTAGCGTCTAGCACAGATACGCAGTATTTT. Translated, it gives CASSRGLASSTDTQYF.

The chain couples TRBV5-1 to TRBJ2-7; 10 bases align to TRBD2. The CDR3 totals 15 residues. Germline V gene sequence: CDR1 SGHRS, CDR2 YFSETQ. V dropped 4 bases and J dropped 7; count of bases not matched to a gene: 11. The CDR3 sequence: CASSVGGTSVKEQYF. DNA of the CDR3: TGCGCCAGCAGCGTAGGGGGGACTAGCGTAAAGGAGCAGTACTTC.

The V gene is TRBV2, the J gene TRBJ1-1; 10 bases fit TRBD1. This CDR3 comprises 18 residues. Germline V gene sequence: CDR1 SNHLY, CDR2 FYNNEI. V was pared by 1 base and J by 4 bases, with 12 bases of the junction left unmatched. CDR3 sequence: CASSEVGTGARGGTEAFF. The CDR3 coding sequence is TGTGCCAGCAGTGAAGTAGGGACAGGGGCGAGGGGCGGCACTGAAGCTTTCTTT. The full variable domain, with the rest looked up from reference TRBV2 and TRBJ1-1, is EPEVTQTPSHQVTQMGQEVILRCVPISNHLYFYWYRQILGQKVEFLVSFYNNEISEKSEIFDDQFSVERPDGSNFTLKIRSTKLEDSAMYFCASSEVGTGARGGTEAFFGQGTRLTVV.

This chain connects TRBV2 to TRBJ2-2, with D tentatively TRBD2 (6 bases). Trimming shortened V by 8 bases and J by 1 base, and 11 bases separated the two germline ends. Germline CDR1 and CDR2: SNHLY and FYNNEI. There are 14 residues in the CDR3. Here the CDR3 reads CASGSGLNTGELFF. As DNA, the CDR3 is TGTGCCAGCGGTTCGGGACTGAACACCGGGGAGCTGTTTTTT.

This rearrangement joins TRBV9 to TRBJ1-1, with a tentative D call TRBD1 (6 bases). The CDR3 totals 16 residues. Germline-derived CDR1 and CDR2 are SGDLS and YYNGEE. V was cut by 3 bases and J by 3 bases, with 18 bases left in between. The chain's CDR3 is CASSAAVRGGHTEAFF. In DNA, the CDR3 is TGTGCCAGCAGCGCCGCGGTTCGGGGGGGGCACACTGAAGCTTTCTTT.

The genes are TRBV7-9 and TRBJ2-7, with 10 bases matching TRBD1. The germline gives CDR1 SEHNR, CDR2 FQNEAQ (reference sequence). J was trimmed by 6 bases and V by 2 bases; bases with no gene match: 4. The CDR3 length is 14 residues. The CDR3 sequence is CASSLPRDRGEQYF. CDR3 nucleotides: TGTGCCAGCAGCTTACCCCGGGACAGGGGCGAGCAGTACTTC.

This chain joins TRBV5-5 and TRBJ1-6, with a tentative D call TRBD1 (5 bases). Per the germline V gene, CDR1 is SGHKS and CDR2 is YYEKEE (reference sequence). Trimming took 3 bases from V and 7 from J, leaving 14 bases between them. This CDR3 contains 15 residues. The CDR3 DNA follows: TGTGCCAGCAGCTCCTGGGGGGGGGAGAATTCACCCCTCCACTTT. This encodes CASSSWGGENSPLHF.

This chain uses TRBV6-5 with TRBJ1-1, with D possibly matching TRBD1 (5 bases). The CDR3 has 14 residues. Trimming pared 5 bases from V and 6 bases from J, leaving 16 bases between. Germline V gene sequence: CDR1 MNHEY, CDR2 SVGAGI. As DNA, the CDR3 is TGTGCCAGCAGTCGGGACTTTGGTAACGCTGAAGCTTTCTTT. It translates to CASSRDFGNAEAFF.

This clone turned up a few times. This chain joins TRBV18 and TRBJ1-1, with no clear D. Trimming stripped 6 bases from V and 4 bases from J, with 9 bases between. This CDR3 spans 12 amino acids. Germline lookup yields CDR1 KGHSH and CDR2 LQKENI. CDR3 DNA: TGTGCCAGCTCGCTCTCGGGCACTGAAGCTTTCTTT. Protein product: CASSLSGTEAFF.

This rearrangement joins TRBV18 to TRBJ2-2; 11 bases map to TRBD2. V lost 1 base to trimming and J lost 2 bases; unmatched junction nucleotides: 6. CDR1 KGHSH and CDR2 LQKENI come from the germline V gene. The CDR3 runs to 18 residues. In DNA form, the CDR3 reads TGTGCCAGCTCACCACAACTAGCGGGGGCCCTAAACACCGGGGAGCTGTTTTTT. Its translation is CASSPQLAGALNTGELFF.

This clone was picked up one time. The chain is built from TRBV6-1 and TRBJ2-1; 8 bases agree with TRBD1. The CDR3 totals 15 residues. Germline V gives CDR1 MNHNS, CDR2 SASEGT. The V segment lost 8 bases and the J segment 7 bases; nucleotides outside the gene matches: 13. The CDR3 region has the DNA TGTGCCAGCTCCTCCTCGGGGACAGGAACTAATGAGCAGTTCTTC. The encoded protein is CASSSSGTGTNEQFF.

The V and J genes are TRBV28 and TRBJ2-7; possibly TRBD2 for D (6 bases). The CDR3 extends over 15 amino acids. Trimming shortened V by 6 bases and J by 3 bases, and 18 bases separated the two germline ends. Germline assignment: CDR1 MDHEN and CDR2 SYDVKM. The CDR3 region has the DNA TGTGCCAGCAGGACCGGGGGAACCCAGGGCTACGAGCAGTACTTC. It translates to CASRTGGTQGYEQYF.

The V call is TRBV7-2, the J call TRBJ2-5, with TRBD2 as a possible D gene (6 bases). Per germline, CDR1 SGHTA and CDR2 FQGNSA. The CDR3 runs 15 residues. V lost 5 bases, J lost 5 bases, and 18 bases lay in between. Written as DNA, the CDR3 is TGTGCCAGCAGCCGCGGGACTGGTGGCGCGGAGACCCAGTACTTC. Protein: CASSRGTGGAETQYF.

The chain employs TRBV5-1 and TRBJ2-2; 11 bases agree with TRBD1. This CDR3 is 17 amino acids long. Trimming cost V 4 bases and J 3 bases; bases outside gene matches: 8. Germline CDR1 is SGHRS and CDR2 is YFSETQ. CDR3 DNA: TGCGCCAGCAGCCCGGACAGGGGGCGAATTCACACCGGGGAGCTGTTTTTT. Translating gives CASSPDRGRIHTGELFF.

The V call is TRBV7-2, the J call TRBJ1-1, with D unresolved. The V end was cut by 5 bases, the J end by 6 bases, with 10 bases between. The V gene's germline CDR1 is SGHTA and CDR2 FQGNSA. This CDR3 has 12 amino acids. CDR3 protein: CASSPQRSEAFF. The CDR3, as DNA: TGTGCCAGCAGCCCCCAGAGGTCTGAAGCTTTCTTT.

CDR3 loop: CATLAGPYEQYF. The CDR3 DNA follows: TGTGCCACACTTGCGGGGCCCTACGAGCAGTACTTC. The V and J genes are TRBV6-6 and TRBJ2-7, with D possibly being TRBD2 (6 bases). V was shortened by 10 bases and J by 2 bases, with 12 bases between the two germline ends. The CDR3 length is 12 residues. The germline gives CDR1 MNHNY, CDR2 SVGAGI (reference sequence).

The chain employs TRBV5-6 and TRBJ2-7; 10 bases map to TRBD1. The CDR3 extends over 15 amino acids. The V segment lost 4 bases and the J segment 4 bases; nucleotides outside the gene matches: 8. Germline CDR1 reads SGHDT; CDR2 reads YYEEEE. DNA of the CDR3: TGTGCCAGCAGCCGGCCTGACAGGGGGCGTTACGAGCAGTACTTC. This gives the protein CASSRPDRGRYEQYF.

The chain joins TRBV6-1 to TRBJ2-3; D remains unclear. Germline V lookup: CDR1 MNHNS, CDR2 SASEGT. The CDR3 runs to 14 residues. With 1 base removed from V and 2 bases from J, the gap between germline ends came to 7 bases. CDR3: CASSEGASTDTQYF. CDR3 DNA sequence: TGTGCCAGCAGTGAAGGGGCTTCCACAGATACGCAGTATTTT.